The 31 T cell receptor beta chains below were found in one sample sequenced in a study of blood T cells in healthy people across ages. A second PCR of 7 to 11 cycles used a sample-barcoded 5' primer and a J-beta primer mix. TCRdb analysed the 5' RACE reads with MiXCR anew, one entry per CDR3 protein. The data contain roughly 1.5 million distinct CDR3 sequences, under 55% of them singletons. Specimen: blood. The receptors were gathered from a woman aged 18-29 years in good health.

This clonotype has only a few counts. The J gene is TRBJ2-1, the V gene TRBV5-6; D uncertain. CDR3 length equals 14 residues. Per germline, CDR1 SGHDT and CDR2 YYEEEE. V was clipped by 1 base and J by 5 bases, with 10 bases between them. DNA of the CDR3: TGTGCCAGCAGCTTGTGGTACACCCACAATGAGCAGTTCTTC. This codes for CASSLWYTHNEQFF.

The CDR3 protein is CASSYSGGRVEQYF. CDR3 nucleotides: TGCGCCAGCAGCTATAGCGGGGGCCGGGTCGAGCAGTACTTC. This chain joins TRBV5-1 and TRBJ2-7; TRBD2 matches at 9 bases. Germline trimming cut 3 bases from V and 6 bases from J; bases unmatched to any gene: 7. From germline, CDR1 is SGHRS and CDR2 YFSETQ. The CDR3 consists of 14 residues.

This chain uses TRBV6-2 or TRBV6-3 with TRBJ2-7; D perhaps matches TRBD1 (6 bases). V was clipped by 6 bases and J by 2 bases, with 14 bases between them. The CDR3 totals 14 residues. Germline assignment: CDR1 MNHEY and CDR2 SVGEGT. CDR3 sequence (DNA): TGTGCCAGCAGACGACCGGGACATCCCTACGAGCAGTACTTC. As protein: CASRRPGHPYEQYF.

Concerning this clonotype itself: A much larger clone is a single base away; this may be a read error. V and J are TRBV7-2 and TRBJ2-7; TRBD2 might be the D (6 bases). Trimming cost V 5 bases and J 0 bases, with 23 bases left between them. The germline gives CDR1 SGHTA, CDR2 FQGNSA. This CDR3 spans 18 amino acids. This CDR3 is CASSHALGSSGLSYEQYF. Here the CDR3 DNA reads TGTGCCAGCAGCCATGCGTTAGGTTCGAGCGGGCTCTCCTACGAGCAGTACTTC.

The chain recombines TRBV4-3 with TRBJ2-3; D remains ambiguous. Germline V gene data show CDR1 as LGHNA and CDR2 as YSLEER. Trimming cost V 1 base and J 0 bases, with 11 bases left between them. This CDR3 has 16 residues. This CDR3 reads CASSQVPRTSTDTQYF. CDR3 coding DNA: TGCGCCAGCAGCCAAGTTCCGCGGACGAGCACAGATACGCAGTATTTT.

This chain links TRBV11-3 with TRBJ2-1; D gene uncertain. The CDR3 totals 12 residues. The germline V gene encodes CDR1 SGHNT and CDR2 YENEEA. The V end was cut by 3 bases, the J end by 11 bases, with 11 bases between. The CDR3 DNA follows: TGTGCCAGCAGCTTGGGTAGTAATAAGCAGTTCTTC. It specifies CASSLGSNKQFF.

The chain recombines TRBV6-1 with TRBJ2-1; maybe TRBD1 (6 bases). The CDR3 length is 14 residues. The germline V gene encodes CDR1 MNHNS and CDR2 SASEGT. Trimming took 5 bases from V and 5 from J, leaving 13 bases between them. In DNA form, the CDR3 reads TGTGCCAGCAGTATGCGGACAGCTGACAATGAGCAGTTCTTC. This gives the protein CASSMRTADNEQFF.

This clonotype came up a few times. This chain connects TRBV12-3 or TRBV12-4 to TRBJ1-2; a weak D match, TRBD1 (6 bases). Trimming took off 4 bases at V and 7 bases at J, with 13 bases between the two ends. The CDR3 has 13 amino acids. CDR3 sequence: CASSSSGGFGYTF. CDR3 bases: TGTGCCAGCAGTTCATCGGGGGGCTTTGGCTACACCTTC.

About this clonotype itself: This may come from a read error, since a much larger clone is one base off. The CDR3: CAGSYSPGNEQFF. The DNA of the CDR3 is TGTGCCGGCAGTTACTCCCCGGGTAATGAGCAGTTCTTC. The J gene is TRBJ2-1, the V gene TRBV6-2 or TRBV6-3; D not certain. The CDR3 is made up of 13 amino acids. The germline CDR1 and CDR2 sequences are MNHEY and SVGEGT.

This clonotype was counted only a few times. The chain links TRBV27 to TRBJ2-3; 7 bases are a match to TRBD1. V shed 5 bases and J 1 base; nucleotides not matched to a gene: 12. This CDR3 contains 17 residues. CDR1 and CDR2 (germline): MNHEY, SMNVEV (reference sequence). CDR3: CASSPLGTAPRTDTQYF. The CDR3 nucleotides read TGTGCCAGCAGTCCGCTCGGGACAGCACCACGCACAGATACGCAGTATTTT.

V usage is TRBV10-3 and J usage is TRBJ2-1, with a tentative D call TRBD2 (5 bases). The CDR3 extends over 15 amino acids. The germline CDR1 and CDR2 sequences are ENHRY and SYGVKD. V was shortened by 8 bases and J by 3 bases, with 17 bases between the two germline ends. DNA of the CDR3: TGTGCCATCGCGAGGGAGCGCCGCCTCTACAATGAGCAGTTCTTC. Amino acids: CAIARERRLYNEQFF.

This clonotype was detected a few times. The chain recombines TRBV4-3 with TRBJ2-1; D not resolved. Germline-derived CDR1 and CDR2 are LGHNA and YSLEER. The CDR3 sequence is 16 residues long. Trimming pared 3 bases from V and 0 bases from J, leaving 12 bases between. The CDR3 is CASSQQVDPSYNEQFF. CDR3 nucleotide sequence: TGCGCCAGCAGCCAGCAAGTAGACCCCTCCTACAATGAGCAGTTCTTC.

The chain recombines TRBV6-5 with TRBJ2-4, with D possibly matching TRBD2 (6 bases). Matching the DNA end better, TRBJ2-7 makes the J call doubtful. The germline V gene encodes CDR1 MNHEY and CDR2 SVGAGI. This CDR3 spans 13 amino acids. In DNA form, the CDR3 reads TGTGCCAGCAGTTATTGGGCGGAGGGCGAGCAGTACTTC. Amino acid sequence: CASSYWAEGEQYF.

This CDR3 reads CSVEGRTSGGTYNEQYF. CDR3 sequence (DNA): TGCAGCGTTGAAGGCAGAACTAGCGGGGGAACCTACAATGAGCAGTACTTC. This chain joins TRBV29-1 and TRBJ2-1; 11 bases line up with TRBD2. The J call may be incorrect, as the DNA end agrees better with TRBJ2-7. CDR3 size: 17 residues. The germline V gene has CDR1 SQVTM and CDR2 ANQGSEA.

The chain has TRBV29-1 and TRBJ1-1; D gene uncertain. The CDR3 length is 13 residues. In germline, CDR1 is SQVTM, CDR2 ANQGSEA. V dropped 4 bases and J dropped 3 bases, with 12 bases sitting between them. In nucleotides, the CDR3 is TGCAGCGTTGTGGGTTTTAGGGACACTGAAGCTTTCTTT. It translates to CSVVGFRDTEAFF.

The chain links TRBV20-1 to TRBJ1-6, with 7 positions matching TRBD1. Per germline, CDR1 DFQATT and CDR2 SNEGSKA (reference sequence). The ends lost 4 bases at V and 7 bases at J; junction bases unmatched: 10. The CDR3 covers 15 residues. DNA for the CDR3: TGCAGTGCTACAAGACAGGGCAAAAGGAATTCACCCCTCCACTTT. Translated: CSATRQGKRNSPLHF.

This sequence joins TRBV28 and TRBJ2-7; 7 bases align to TRBD2. The CDR3 is 16 residues long. Germline-derived CDR1 and CDR2 are MDHEN and SYDVKM. V shed 3 bases and J 2 bases; nucleotides not matched to a gene: 10. CDR3 DNA: TGTGCCAGCAGTTTTCAAGCGGGGCTACCCCCCTACGAGCAGTACTTC. Amino acids: CASSFQAGLPPYEQYF.

V usage is TRBV6-5 and J usage is TRBJ1-1, with 9 bases aligning to TRBD1. Germline V gene lookup returns CDR1 MNHEY and CDR2 SVGAGI. Germline trimming cut 9 bases from V and 5 bases from J; bases unmatched to any gene: 4. CDR3 length: 12 residues. The CDR3: CARPDRGTEAFF. CDR3 nucleotide sequence: TGTGCCAGACCGGACAGGGGAACTGAAGCTTTCTTT.

This clonotype was seen a few times. The chain is built from TRBV20-1 and TRBJ2-5; D remains ambiguous. V lost 5 bases to trimming and J lost 5 bases, with 15 bases between them. The CDR3 is made up of 13 amino acids. Per the germline V gene, CDR1 is DFQATT and CDR2 is SNEGSKA (reference sequence). CDR3 protein: CSACRVSVETQYF. The CDR3 nucleotides are TGCAGTGCTTGCCGGGTTTCTGTGGAGACCCAGTACTTC.

The rearrangement joins TRBV12-5 to TRBJ2-7; 7 bases line up with TRBD1. The V gene end was trimmed by 0 bases and the J gene end by 4 bases; junction bases not matched to a gene: 12. This CDR3 is 17 amino acids long. Germline assignment: CDR1 LGHNT and CDR2 FRNRAP. Here the CDR3 reads CASGLVLSRDSSYEQYF. The CDR3 DNA sequence: TGTGCTAGTGGTTTGGTACTTTCCCGGGACAGCAGTTACGAGCAGTACTTC.

This clonotype was seen just once. The V call is TRBV4-2, the J call TRBJ2-7; maybe TRBD2 (5 bases). Germline loops: CDR1 LGHNA, CDR2 YNFKEQ. V lost 0 bases, J lost 3 bases, and 12 bases lay in between. The CDR3 covers 15 residues. The CDR3 sequence: CASSQERGGYYEQYF. CDR3 in DNA: TGTGCCAGCAGCCAAGAAAGAGGAGGATACTACGAGCAGTACTTC.

CDR3: CASSPGGDNNQPQHF. In DNA, the CDR3 is TGTGCCAGCAGCCCCGGCGGAGACAACAATCAGCCCCAGCATTTT. This rearrangement joins TRBV28 to TRBJ1-5, with D unclear. CDR1 is MDHEN, CDR2 SYDVKM, per germline. Between the trimmed V and J ends, which lost 6 bases and 3 bases, there was a span of 15 bases. The CDR3 consists of 15 residues.

In its sample, this clonotype was seen many times. The chain has TRBV12-3 or TRBV12-4 and TRBJ2-1, with 7 positions matching TRBD2. The CDR3 extends over 14 amino acids. Trimming at V came to 7 bases and at J to 2 bases, leaving 5 bases not matched to a gene. The CDR3 reads CASTQRGTYNEQFF. DNA for the CDR3: TGTGCCAGCACTCAGCGGGGTACCTACAATGAGCAGTTCTTC.

This clonotype has more than one count but fewer than ten. This may arise from a read error, as a much more abundant clone is one base away. Here the CDR3 reads CASSTIADNEQFF. As DNA, the CDR3 is TGTGCCAGCAGCACGATAGCGGACAATGAGCAGTTCTTC. The rearrangement joins TRBV7-9 to TRBJ2-1; D is possibly TRBD2 (6 bases). Trimming pared 5 bases from V and 5 bases from J, leaving 10 bases between. The germline V gene encodes CDR1 SEHNR and CDR2 FQNEAQ (reference sequence). The CDR3 is made up of 13 amino acids.

This clonotype was counted a few times. This sequence joins TRBV10-3 and TRBJ2-1, with 9 bases that match TRBD2. This CDR3 has 17 residues. CDR1 and CDR2 from the germline V gene are ENHRY and SYGVKD. Losses at the gene ends were 6 bases for V and 8 bases for J; bases not matched to a gene: 17. CDR3 DNA sequence: TGTGCCATCAGCGGATTTAGACTAGCGGACATGAGTCATGAGCAGTTCTTC. Translation: CAISGFRLADMSHEQFF.

This clonotype was picked up a small number of times. The chain recombines TRBV20-1 with TRBJ2-1, with a tentative D call TRBD2 (6 bases). Germline CDR1 reads DFQATT; CDR2 reads SNEGSKA (reference sequence). The CDR3 has 15 amino acids. The V end lost 2 bases, the J end lost 7 bases, and 18 bases lay between the germline ends. The CDR3 DNA is TGCAGTGCTAGATGGCCCCATGGGGGGACGAATGAGCAGTTCTTC. Its protein product is CSARWPHGGTNEQFF.

This clonotype was seen a handful of times. The chain combines TRBV20-1 with TRBJ2-1; D may match TRBD1 or TRBD2 (7 bases each). Germline CDR1 and CDR2: DFQATT and SNEGSKA (reference sequence). Trimming removed 2 bases at V and 7 bases at J, with 18 bases between. The CDR3 runs to 15 residues. The CDR3 DNA follows: TGCAGTGCTAGACAGCGGACAGGTAGCGGGAATGAGCAGTTCTTC. Translation: CSARQRTGSGNEQFF.

This chain uses TRBV6-1 with TRBJ1-6; D uncertain. The V end lost 6 bases, the J end lost 10 bases, and 16 bases lay between the germline ends. The CDR3 has 14 amino acids. CDR1 is MNHNS and CDR2 is SASEGT in the germline V gene. The CDR3 loop is CASSPYSRSSPLHF. The CDR3 coding sequence is TGTGCCAGCAGCCCTTACTCCAGGTCCTCACCCCTCCACTTT.

This clonotype showed up just a few times. V usage is TRBV12-3 or TRBV12-4 and J usage is TRBJ2-7; D perhaps matches TRBD2 (6 bases). V was trimmed by 5 bases and J by 6 bases, leaving 17 bases between them. The CDR3 loop spans 14 amino acids. The CDR3 reads CASSPGGPLGEQYF. CDR3 DNA: TGTGCCAGCAGTCCCGGGGGACCTTTGGGCGAGCAGTACTTC.

This clonotype showed up just a few times. The rearrangement links TRBV7-9 to TRBJ2-7; TRBD1 aligns across 10 bases. The CDR3 has 16 residues. V lost 5 bases, J lost 4 bases, and 11 bases stayed unmatched. Germline V gene sequence: CDR1 SEHNR, CDR2 FQNEAQ (reference sequence). The chain's CDR3 is CASSPPATGGFYEQYF. In DNA, the CDR3 is TGTGCCAGCAGCCCACCCGCGACAGGGGGCTTTTACGAGCAGTACTTC.

A few counts support this clonotype. The gene calls are TRBV9 and TRBJ2-3; D call uncertain. Trimming stripped 0 bases from V and 5 bases from J, with 13 bases between. This CDR3 spans 15 amino acids. CDR1 SGDLS and CDR2 YYNGEE come from the germline V gene. CDR3 amino acids: CASSVAATLLDTQYF. CDR3 DNA: TGTGCCAGCAGCGTAGCCGCTACATTGTTAGATACGCAGTATTTT.